This T cell receptor beta chain was retrieved from a study of CD8+ T cells in alopecia areata. Treatment specified: oral pan-JAK inhibitor, 5-10 mg twice daily. Using a FACSAria, the CD4+ and CD8+ T cells were sorted from the PBMCs. Study conclusions and caveats: Among the 100 top clones, expanded CD8+ clones, like scalp clonality, were significantly decreased by tofacitinib. Patients showed less clear TCR sequence sharing than mice, possibly partly because of HLA diversity.

There are a few counts of this clone. Its antigen is unidentified. In each case, RNA was isolated and then reverse transcribed into cDNA as the sequencing template. The repertoire was sequenced with immunoSEQ multiplex PCR; TCRdb's copy has only in-frame clones and lacks some. The data hold around 100,000 clones, with about three fifths observed a single time. The CDR3 is 13 amino acids. Germline CDR1 and CDR2: SNHLY and FYNNEI. V was clipped by 8 bases and J by 2 bases, with 13 bases between them. J is TRBJ2-7 and V is TRBV2; perhaps TRBD2 as D (5 bases). The sequence was collected from a human donor with alopecia areata. Here the sequenced sample was CD8+ T cells sorted from blood, taken at approximately week 61, from a patient treated with tofacitinib. The CDR3 reads CASQDFAAYEQYF. Written as DNA, the CDR3 is TGTGCCAGCCAGGACTTCGCCGCCTACGAGCAGTACTTC.